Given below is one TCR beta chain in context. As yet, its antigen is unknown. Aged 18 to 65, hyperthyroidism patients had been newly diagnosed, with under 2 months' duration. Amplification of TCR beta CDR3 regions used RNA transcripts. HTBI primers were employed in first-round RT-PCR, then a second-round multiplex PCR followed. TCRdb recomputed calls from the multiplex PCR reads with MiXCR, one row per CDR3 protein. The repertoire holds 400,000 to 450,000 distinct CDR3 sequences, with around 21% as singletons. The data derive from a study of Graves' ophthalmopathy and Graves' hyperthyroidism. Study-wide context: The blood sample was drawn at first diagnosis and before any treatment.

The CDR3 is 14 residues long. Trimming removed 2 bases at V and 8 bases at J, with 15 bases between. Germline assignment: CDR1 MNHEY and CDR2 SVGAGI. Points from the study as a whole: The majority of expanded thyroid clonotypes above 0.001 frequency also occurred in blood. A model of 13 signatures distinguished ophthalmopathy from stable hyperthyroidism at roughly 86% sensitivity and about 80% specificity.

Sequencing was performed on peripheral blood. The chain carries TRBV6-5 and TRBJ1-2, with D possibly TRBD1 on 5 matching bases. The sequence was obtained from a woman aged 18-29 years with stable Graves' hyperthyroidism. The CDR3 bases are TGTGCCAGCAGTTACATTTCAGGGCTCGGCGGCTACACCTTC. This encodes CASSYISGLGGYTF.